The 29 T cell receptor beta chains reported below all come from one sample, sequenced in a study of blood T cell repertoires in COVID-19. Libraries were prepared by immunoSEQ multiplex PCR; TCRdb keeps only in-frame clonotypes and omits some of them. Found here are nearly 300,000 clones, about nine tenths of them singletons; the top ten hold roughly 2.8%. The sequencing input was PBMCs or T cells enriched from blood (not recorded which). Receptors originate from a woman in her forties or fifties who had been exposed to COVID-19.

In its sample, this clone was seen a few times. The genes are TRBV29-1 and TRBJ1-2, with 10 bases fitting TRBD1. Germline CDR1 is SQVTM and CDR2 is ANQGSEA. V gave up 1 base and J gave up 9 bases; unmatched junction bases: 8. This CDR3 spans 14 amino acids. The CDR3: CSVEGGQGSRRYTF. CDR3 bases: TGCAGCGTTGAAGGGGGACAGGGGTCTCGGCGCTACACCTTC.

This clone appeared once. This chain joins TRBV3-1 (or the pseudogene TRBV3-2) and TRBJ1-2; 9 bases align to TRBD1. V dropped 7 bases and J dropped 7; count of bases not matched to a gene: 7. The germline V gene encodes CDR1 LGHDT and CDR2 YNNKEL (reference sequence). CDR3 length: 13 residues. The CDR3 spells CASNPGQGSGYTF. CDR3 nucleotide sequence: TGTGCCAGCAACCCGGGACAGGGTAGTGGCTACACCTTC.

V and J are TRBV6-5 and TRBJ2-1; the match to TRBD2 covers 12 bases. The CDR3 has 16 residues. The junction had 6 bases not matched to a gene; V was cut back by 3 bases and J by 6 bases. Germline loops: CDR1 MNHEY, CDR2 SVGAGI. This CDR3 reads CASSYTLAGGFNEQFF. CDR3 sequence (DNA): TGTGCCAGCAGTTATACTCTAGCGGGGGGGTTCAATGAGCAGTTCTTC.

The chain uses TRBV4-2 and TRBJ2-2; TRBD1 aligns across 9 bases. The V segment lost 4 bases and the J segment 3 bases; nucleotides outside the gene matches: 9. The CDR3 sequence is 17 residues long. The V gene's germline CDR1 is LGHNA and CDR2 YNFKEQ. The CDR3 is CASSPLTGGYDTGELFF. CDR3 sequence (DNA): TGTGCCAGCAGCCCGCTTACAGGGGGCTACGACACCGGGGAGCTGTTTTTT.

V gene TRBV12-3 or TRBV12-4 combines with J gene TRBJ1-1, with a tentative D call TRBD1 (5 bases). The CDR3 extends over 13 amino acids. Trimming took off 3 bases at V and 5 bases at J, with 10 bases between the two ends. The CDR3 coding sequence is TGTGCCAGCAGTTTTAAGGGGCGGACTGAAGCTTTCTTT. This translates into CASSFKGRTEAFF.

The J gene is TRBJ2-3, the V gene TRBV11-3; D gene unclear. The germline gives CDR1 SGHNT, CDR2 YENEEA. The CDR3 runs 14 residues. The ends were cut back, 3 bases at V and 1 base at J, with 8 bases in the middle. The CDR3 DNA follows: TGTGCCAGCAGCTTTTCCGCAGGCACAGATACGCAGTATTTT. It yields the protein CASSFSAGTDTQYF.

The rearrangement joins TRBV30 to TRBJ2-7; 13 bases align to TRBD2. This CDR3 spans 17 amino acids. CDR1 GTSNPN and CDR2 SVGIG come from the germline V gene (reference sequence). V was pared by 0 bases and J by 3 bases, with 8 bases of the junction left unmatched. As DNA, the CDR3 is TGTGCCTGGAGTGTACTAGCGGGGGGGAGTGTTAACTACGAGCAGTACTTC. Protein: CAWSVLAGGSVNYEQYF.

This chain links TRBV19 with TRBJ1-6; 11 positions match TRBD1. The CDR3 contains 14 residues. V was clipped by 6 bases and J by 10 bases; unmatched bases: 5. From germline, CDR1 is LNHDA and CDR2 SQIVND (reference sequence). CDR3 DNA sequence: TGTGCCAGTAGCGCGGACAGGGGGCGATCACCCCTCCACTTT. This codes for CASSADRGRSPLHF.

Regarding this clone: Within the sample, other DNA sequences also encode this same CDR3. The chain employs TRBV19 and TRBJ2-3, with TRBD1 as a possible D gene (6 bases). The CDR3 is made up of 13 amino acids. V was trimmed by 3 bases and J by 3 bases, leaving 7 bases between them. Germline V CDR1 and CDR2: LNHDA, SQIVND (reference sequence). CDR3 sequence: CASSITGTDTQYF. The DNA for the CDR3 is TGTGCCAGTAGTATTACAGGGACAGATACGCAGTATTTT.

The chain has TRBV24-1 and TRBJ2-2; D uncertain. Trimming took 5 bases from V and 3 from J, leaving 3 bases between them. Germline V gene data show CDR1 as KGHDR and CDR2 as SFDVKD. There are 12 residues in the CDR3. CDR3 loop: CATSVYTGELFF. CDR3 coding DNA: TGTGCCACCAGTGTCTACACCGGGGAGCTGTTTTTT.

The rearrangement uses TRBV10-2 and TRBJ2-5; D is unclear. Germline CDR1 and CDR2: WSHSY and SAAADI. The CDR3 totals 11 residues. Between the trimmed V and J ends, which lost 10 bases and 5 bases, there was a span of 11 bases. CDR3 sequence: CATNELETQYF. The CDR3 coding sequence is TGCGCCACCAACGAGTTGGAGACCCAGTACTTC.

This chain joins TRBV11-2 and TRBJ1-1, with 9 bases aligning to TRBD1. Unmatched junction bases numbered 5, after V lost 5 bases and J lost 4 bases. The CDR3 runs to 14 residues. Germline CDR1 is SGHAT and CDR2 is FQNNGV. CDR3 coding DNA: TGTGCCAGCAGCAAGACAGGGGGACGCACTGAAGCTTTCTTT. It codes for CASSKTGGRTEAFF. The full variable domain, completed using reference TRBV11-2 and TRBJ1-1, is EAGVAQSPRYKIIEKRQSVAFWCNPISGHATLYWYQQILGQGPKLLIQFQNNGVVDDSQLPKDRFSAERLKGVDSTLKIQPAKLEDSAVYLCASSKTGGRTEAFFGQGTRLTVV.

V is TRBV19 and J is TRBJ1-2, with no clear D. Germline CDR1 LNHDA, CDR2 SQIVND (reference sequence). The CDR3 has 15 residues. Trimming removed 3 bases from V and 0 bases from J, with 11 bases in between. CDR3 residues: CASSIFTSTNYGYTF. The CDR3 DNA reads TGTGCCAGTAGTATCTTCACTTCAACTAACTATGGCTACACCTTC.

This rearrangement joins TRBV7-2 to TRBJ2-3; no clear D gene. Trimming cost V 5 bases and J 9 bases, with 9 bases left between them. Germline CDR1 reads SGHTA; CDR2 reads FQGNSA. The CDR3 totals 11 residues. The CDR3 DNA reads as TGTGCCAGCAGCGTCCAGAGGACGCAGTATTTT. This gives the protein CASSVQRTQYF.

V gene TRBV10-3 combines with J gene TRBJ1-1; 8 nucleotides agree with TRBD1. Per germline, CDR1 ENHRY and CDR2 SYGVKD. V shed 8 bases and J 4 bases; nucleotides not matched to a gene: 3. This CDR3 has 12 amino acids. The CDR3: CAIGQGTTEAFF. As DNA, the CDR3 is TGTGCCATCGGACAGGGAACCACTGAAGCTTTCTTT.

This clone has just a few counts. Other nucleotide sequences from this sample produce the same CDR3. V gene TRBV19 combines with J gene TRBJ1-5, with 7 bases aligning to TRBD1. V shed 1 base and J 6 bases; nucleotides not matched to a gene: 9. The length of the CDR3 is 16 residues. Germline V gene sequence: CDR1 LNHDA, CDR2 SQIVND (reference sequence). The CDR3 is CASSIGRDRVGQPQHF. CDR3 in DNA: TGTGCCAGTAGTATAGGCCGCGACAGGGTAGGTCAGCCCCAGCATTTT.

This chain joins TRBV7-8 and TRBJ2-4; a weak D match, TRBD2 (6 bases). The V end was cut by 3 bases, the J end by 4 bases, with 19 bases between. The CDR3 loop spans 17 amino acids. The V gene's germline CDR1 is SGHVS and CDR2 FQNEAQ. For the CDR3, the DNA is TGTGCCAGCAGCTTCACCTCCTCGGGAGACCATAAAAACATTCAGTACTTC. This sequence encodes CASSFTSSGDHKNIQYF. The complete variable domain, with remaining parts taken from reference TRBV7-8 and TRBJ2-4, reads GAGVSQSPRYKVAKRGQDVALRCDPISGHVSLFWYQQALGQGPEFLTYFQNEAQLDKSGLPSDRFFAERPEGSVSTLKIQRTQQEDSAVYLCASSFTSSGDHKNIQYFGAGTRLSVL.

The chain joins TRBV6-5 to TRBJ2-3; 9 bases map to TRBD1. CDR1 MNHEY and CDR2 SVGAGI come from the germline V gene. V dropped 5 bases and J dropped 1; count of bases not matched to a gene: 4. This CDR3 is 15 amino acids long. The CDR3 DNA reads as TGTGCCAGCAGTATCCGGGACAGGGGCACAGATACGCAGTATTTT. Translated: CASSIRDRGTDTQYF.

This chain joins TRBV28 and TRBJ2-1; the match to TRBD1 covers 8 bases. Germline CDR1 MDHEN, CDR2 SYDVKM. The CDR3 consists of 18 residues. V lost 2 bases to trimming and J lost 4 bases; unmatched junction nucleotides: 13. In DNA form, the CDR3 reads TGTGCCAGCAGTTTAAGCAGGACAGGGCTGTTTTTTTACAATGAGCAGTTCTTC. It translates to CASSLSRTGLFFYNEQFF.

The chain carries TRBV7-2 and TRBJ2-5; 10 positions match TRBD2. Germline values: CDR1 SGHTA, CDR2 FQGNSA. The CDR3 is 15 residues long. V was clipped by 7 bases and J by 5 bases; unmatched bases: 10. The CDR3, as DNA: TGTGCCAGCAACCAGCGGGGGGGCCGCAGTGAGACCCAGTACTTC. Its protein product is CASNQRGGRSETQYF.

The chain carries TRBV28 and TRBJ2-7, with 9 bases fitting TRBD2. Germline CDR1 and CDR2: MDHEN and SYDVKM. The CDR3 is 14 amino acids. Trimming took 4 bases from V and 2 from J; bases not matched to a gene: 3. The CDR3 region is CASSSSGITYEQYF. For the CDR3, the DNA is TGTGCCAGCAGTTCTAGCGGGATTACCTACGAGCAGTACTTC. The full variable domain, its missing parts supplied by reference TRBV28 and TRBJ2-7, is DVKVTQSSRYLVKRTGEKVFLECVQDMDHENMFWYRQDPGLGLRLIYFSYDVKMKEKGDIPEGYSVSREKKERFSLILESASTNQTSMYLCASSSSGITYEQYFGPGTRLTVT.

CDR3 bases: TGTGCCAGCTCACCGGGGCAGACTAATCAGCCCCAGCATTTT. Translating gives CASSPGQTNQPQHF. This sequence joins TRBV18 and TRBJ1-5; D is perhaps TRBD1 (5 bases). V gave up 3 bases and J gave up 4 bases, with 10 bases separating them. CDR3 length: 14 residues. Germline-derived CDR1 and CDR2 are KGHSH and LQKENI. The full variable domain, with the rest looked up from reference TRBV18 and TRBJ1-5, is NAGVMQNPRHLVRRRGQEARLRCSPMKGHSHVYWYRQLPEEGLKFMVYLQKENIIDESGMPKERFSAEFPKEGPSILRIQQVVRGDSAAYFCASSPGQTNQPQHFGDGTRLSIL.

This chain joins TRBV4-1 and TRBJ2-7; weak D call: TRBD1 (5 bases). V was pared by 0 bases and J by 4 bases, with 22 bases between. Per germline, CDR1 MGHRA and CDR2 YSYEKL. This CDR3 contains 18 residues. CDR3: CASSQDSSQTAYLYEQYF. The CDR3 DNA reads TGCGCCAGCAGCCAAGATTCCTCCCAGACAGCTTACCTTTACGAGCAGTACTTC.

The V call is TRBV5-4, the J call TRBJ1-2; 8 nucleotides agree with TRBD1. This CDR3 contains 14 residues. The V and J ends lost 5 bases and 2 bases, in that order; junction bases with no gene match: 5. Germline V gives CDR1 SGHNT, CDR2 YYREEE (reference sequence). The CDR3 is CASSTQGANYGYTF. DNA for the CDR3: TGTGCCAGCAGTACTCAGGGGGCCAACTATGGCTACACCTTC.

The V and J genes are TRBV7-9 and TRBJ2-7, with TRBD2 matching 9 bases. The J segment lost 9 bases and the V segment lost 1 base, leaving 10 bases of the junction unmatched. In germline, CDR1 is SEHNR, CDR2 FQNEAQ (reference sequence). The CDR3 runs 15 residues. This chain's CDR3 is CASSLGASGARSQYF. The CDR3 DNA reads TGTGCCAGCAGCTTAGGCGCTAGCGGGGCCCGGTCGCAGTACTTC.

The chain uses TRBV11-2 and TRBJ1-2; 9 nucleotides line up with TRBD1. Trimming removed 5 bases from V and 5 bases from J; junction bases left unmatched: 3. The CDR3 length is 13 residues. Germline loops: CDR1 SGHAT, CDR2 FQNNGV. CDR3 loop: CASSRGQGYGYTF. CDR3 DNA sequence: TGTGCCAGCAGCCGCGGACAGGGGTATGGCTACACCTTC.

This rearrangement joins TRBV27 to TRBJ1-6; D remains unclear. The CDR3 totals 12 residues. Germline CDR1 MNHEY, CDR2 SMNVEV (reference sequence). Trimming cost V 3 bases and J 7 bases, with 4 bases left between them. The CDR3 bases are TGTGCCAGCAGTTTTAGCAATTCACCCCTCCACTTT. Translated, it gives CASSFSNSPLHF.

J is TRBJ1-1 and V is TRBV19; 7 nucleotides match TRBD1. Germline V CDR1 and CDR2: LNHDA, SQIVND (reference sequence). Trimming at V came to 11 bases and at J to 2 bases, leaving 11 bases not matched to a gene. The CDR3 extends over 14 amino acids. CDR3 in DNA: TGTGCCCACACGGGGAGAGGGGGCAACACTGAAGCTTTCTTT. This gives the protein CAHTGRGGNTEAFF.

The chain carries TRBV19 and TRBJ1-4, with 7 positions matching TRBD1. Germline V gives CDR1 LNHDA, CDR2 SQIVND (reference sequence). CDR3 length: 15 residues. J gave up 10 bases and V 8 bases, and 16 bases lay outside the gene matches. CDR3 amino acids: CASRSHRQGVGKLFF. In nucleotides, the CDR3 is TGTGCCAGTCGATCCCACCGACAGGGTGTCGGAAAACTGTTTTTT.